This TCR beta chain stems from a study of CD8 T cells in ankylosing spondylitis. In this sample, this clonotype turned up a few times. Its antigen is as yet unknown. Points from the study as a whole: Seemingly distinctive of ankylosing spondylitis blood was a TCR beta motif formed by eight highly homologous variants. The authors reported significant enrichment of disease-linked clones in matched ankylosing spondylitis synovial fluid. The disease-linked clones had a CD8+ phenotype and low blood frequencies.

The CDR3 has 14 residues. The V end lost 2 bases, the J end lost 4 bases, and 10 bases lay between the germline ends. The germline V gene encodes CDR1 MRHNA and CDR2 SNTAGT. Preparation of TCR beta libraries was done by quantitative 5'-RACE with molecular barcodes. TCRdb passed the 5' RACE reads through MiXCR, listing each CDR3 protein once. The sample yields fewer than 400,000 distinct CDR3 sequences, approximately 15% seen once. What was sequenced was blood, either unsorted or a sorted T cell fraction (not recorded which). This receptor was taken from a male donor with ankylosing spondylitis or in good health (not recorded which). This chain connects TRBV6-4 to TRBJ2-3, with D unresolved. The CDR3 region is CASSDREGPDTQYF. The DNA for the CDR3 is TGTGCCAGCAGTGACAGGGAAGGGCCAGATACGCAGTATTTT.